The following is a T cell receptor (beta chain) sequence with its context. Methods used by the authors: Cell counts per sample came from amplifying reference gene primers. Generated by immunoSEQ multiplex PCR, the TCRdb table keeps only in-frame clones and is missing some. The DNA gave D and trimming, while V, J and clone size come from that table. The sample consists of about 200,000 clones, 75% to 90% of them appearing once. The sample belongs to a study of blood T cell repertoires in COVID-19. For the study at large: COVID-19 samples from acute and convalescent phases originated in the United States, Italy and Spain. T cells, B-cell-depleted T cells, or PBMCs supplied cDNA or gDNA.

Germline CDR1 reads SGDLS; CDR2 reads YYNGEE. V lost 4 bases and J lost 3, with 21 bases in between. The CDR3 totals 17 residues. Sequencing was performed on peripheral blood. The chain is built from TRBV9 and TRBJ2-3; tentative D call: TRBD1 (6 bases). The receptor comes from a man in his forties with acute or convalescent COVID-19. The CDR3 is CASSPFPGQVPTDTQYF. The CDR3 bases are TGTGCCAGCAGCCCTTTCCCGGGACAAGTACCTACAGATACGCAGTATTTT.